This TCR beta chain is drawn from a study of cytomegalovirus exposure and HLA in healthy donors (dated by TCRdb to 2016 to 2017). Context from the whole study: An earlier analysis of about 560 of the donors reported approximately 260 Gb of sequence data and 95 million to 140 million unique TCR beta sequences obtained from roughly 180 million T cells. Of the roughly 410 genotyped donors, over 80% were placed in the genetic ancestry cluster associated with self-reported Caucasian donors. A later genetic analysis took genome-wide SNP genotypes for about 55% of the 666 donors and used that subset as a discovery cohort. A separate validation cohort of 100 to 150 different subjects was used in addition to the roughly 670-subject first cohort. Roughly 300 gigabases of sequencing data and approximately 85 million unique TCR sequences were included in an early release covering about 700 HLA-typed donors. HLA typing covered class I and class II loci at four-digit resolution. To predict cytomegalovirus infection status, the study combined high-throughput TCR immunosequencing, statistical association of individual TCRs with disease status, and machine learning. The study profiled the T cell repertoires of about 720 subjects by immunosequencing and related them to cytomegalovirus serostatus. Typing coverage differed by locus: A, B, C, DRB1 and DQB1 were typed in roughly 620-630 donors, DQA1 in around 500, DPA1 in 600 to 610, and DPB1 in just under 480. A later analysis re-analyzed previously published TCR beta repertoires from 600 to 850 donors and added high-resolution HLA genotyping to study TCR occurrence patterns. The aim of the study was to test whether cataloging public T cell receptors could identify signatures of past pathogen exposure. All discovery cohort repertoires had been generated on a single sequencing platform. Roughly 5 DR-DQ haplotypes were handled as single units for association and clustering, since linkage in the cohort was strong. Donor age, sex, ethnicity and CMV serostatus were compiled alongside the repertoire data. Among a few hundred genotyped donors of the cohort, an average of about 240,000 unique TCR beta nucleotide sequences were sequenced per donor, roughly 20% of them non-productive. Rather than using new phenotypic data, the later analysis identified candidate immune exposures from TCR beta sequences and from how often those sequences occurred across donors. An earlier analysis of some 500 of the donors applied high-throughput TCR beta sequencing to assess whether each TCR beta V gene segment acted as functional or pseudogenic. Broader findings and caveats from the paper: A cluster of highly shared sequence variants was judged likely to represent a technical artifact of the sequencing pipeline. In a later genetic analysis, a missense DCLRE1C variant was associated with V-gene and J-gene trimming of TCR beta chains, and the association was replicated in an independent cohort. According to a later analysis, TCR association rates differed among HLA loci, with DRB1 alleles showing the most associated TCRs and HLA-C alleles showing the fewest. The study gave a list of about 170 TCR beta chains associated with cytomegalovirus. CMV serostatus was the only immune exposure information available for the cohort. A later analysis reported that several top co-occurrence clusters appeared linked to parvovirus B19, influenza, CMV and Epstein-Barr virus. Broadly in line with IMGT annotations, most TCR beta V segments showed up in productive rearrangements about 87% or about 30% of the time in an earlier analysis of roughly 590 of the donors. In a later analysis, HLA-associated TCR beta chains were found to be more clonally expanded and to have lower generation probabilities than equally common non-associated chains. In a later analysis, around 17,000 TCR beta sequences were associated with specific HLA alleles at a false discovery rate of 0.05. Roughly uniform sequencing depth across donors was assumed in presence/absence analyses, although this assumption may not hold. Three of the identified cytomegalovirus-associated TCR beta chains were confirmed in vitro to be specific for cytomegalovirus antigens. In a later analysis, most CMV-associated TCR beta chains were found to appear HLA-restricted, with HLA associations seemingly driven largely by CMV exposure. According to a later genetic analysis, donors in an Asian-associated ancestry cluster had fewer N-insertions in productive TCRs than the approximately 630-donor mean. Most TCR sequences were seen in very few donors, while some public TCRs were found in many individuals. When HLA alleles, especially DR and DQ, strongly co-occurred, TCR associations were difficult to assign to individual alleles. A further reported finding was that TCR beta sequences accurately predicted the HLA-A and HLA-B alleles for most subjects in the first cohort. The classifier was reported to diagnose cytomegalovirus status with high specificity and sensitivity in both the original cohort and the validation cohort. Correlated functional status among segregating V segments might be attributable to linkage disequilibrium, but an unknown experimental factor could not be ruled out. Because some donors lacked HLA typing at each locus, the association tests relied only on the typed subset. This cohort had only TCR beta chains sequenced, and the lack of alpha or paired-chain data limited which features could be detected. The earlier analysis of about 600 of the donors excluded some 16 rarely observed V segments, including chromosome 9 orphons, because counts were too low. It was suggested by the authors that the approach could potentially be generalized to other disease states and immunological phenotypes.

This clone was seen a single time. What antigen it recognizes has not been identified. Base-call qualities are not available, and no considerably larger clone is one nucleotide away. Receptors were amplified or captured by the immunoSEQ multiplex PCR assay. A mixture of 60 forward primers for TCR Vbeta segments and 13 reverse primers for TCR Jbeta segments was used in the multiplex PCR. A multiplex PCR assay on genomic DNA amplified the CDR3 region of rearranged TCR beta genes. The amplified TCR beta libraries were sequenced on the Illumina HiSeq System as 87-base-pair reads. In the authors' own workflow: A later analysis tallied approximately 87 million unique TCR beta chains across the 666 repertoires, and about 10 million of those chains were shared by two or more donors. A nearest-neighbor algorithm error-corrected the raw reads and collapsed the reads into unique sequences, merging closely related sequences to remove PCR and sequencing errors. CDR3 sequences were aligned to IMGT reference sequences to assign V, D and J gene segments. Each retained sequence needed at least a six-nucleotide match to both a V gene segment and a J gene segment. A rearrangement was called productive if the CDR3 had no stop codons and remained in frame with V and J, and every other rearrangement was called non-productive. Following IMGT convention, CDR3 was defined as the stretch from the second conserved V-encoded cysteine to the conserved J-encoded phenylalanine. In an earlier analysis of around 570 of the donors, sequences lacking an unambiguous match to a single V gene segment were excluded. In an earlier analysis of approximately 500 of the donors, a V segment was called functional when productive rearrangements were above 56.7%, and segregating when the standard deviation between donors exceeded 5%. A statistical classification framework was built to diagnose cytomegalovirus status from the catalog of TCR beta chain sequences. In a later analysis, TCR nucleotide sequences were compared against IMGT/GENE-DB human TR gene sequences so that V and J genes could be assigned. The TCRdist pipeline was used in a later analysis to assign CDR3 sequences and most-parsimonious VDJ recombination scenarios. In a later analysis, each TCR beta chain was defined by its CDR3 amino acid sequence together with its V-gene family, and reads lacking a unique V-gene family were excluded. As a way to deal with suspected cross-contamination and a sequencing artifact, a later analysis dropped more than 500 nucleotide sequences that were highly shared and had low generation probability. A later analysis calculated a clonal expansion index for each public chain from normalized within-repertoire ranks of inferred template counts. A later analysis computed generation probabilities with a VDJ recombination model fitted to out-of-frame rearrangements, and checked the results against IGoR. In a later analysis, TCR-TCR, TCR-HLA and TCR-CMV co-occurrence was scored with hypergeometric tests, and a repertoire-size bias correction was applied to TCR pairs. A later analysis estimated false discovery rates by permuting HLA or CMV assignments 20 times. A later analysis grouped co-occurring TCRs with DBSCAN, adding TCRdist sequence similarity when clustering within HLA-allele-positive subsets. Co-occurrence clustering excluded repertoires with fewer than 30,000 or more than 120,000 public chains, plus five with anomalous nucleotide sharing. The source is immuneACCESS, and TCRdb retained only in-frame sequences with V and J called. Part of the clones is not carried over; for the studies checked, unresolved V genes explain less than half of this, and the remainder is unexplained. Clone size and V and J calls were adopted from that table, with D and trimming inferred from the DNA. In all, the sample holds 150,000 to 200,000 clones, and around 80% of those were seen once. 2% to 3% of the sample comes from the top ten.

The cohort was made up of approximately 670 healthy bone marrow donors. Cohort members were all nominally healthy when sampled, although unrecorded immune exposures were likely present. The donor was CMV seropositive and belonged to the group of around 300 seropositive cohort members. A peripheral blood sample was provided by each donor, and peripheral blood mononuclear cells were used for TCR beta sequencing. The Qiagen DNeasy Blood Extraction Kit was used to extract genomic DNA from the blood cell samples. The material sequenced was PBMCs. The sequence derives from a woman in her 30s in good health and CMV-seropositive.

In nucleotide form, the sequence is TGTGCCAGCTCCCCGTCGGACAGGGTGAAAAACATTCAGTACTTC. This gives the protein CASSPSDRVKNIQYF. The sequence joins TRBV18 to TRBJ2-4, and TRBD1 aligns with 8 junction nucleotides. Looking up the germline V gene yields CDR1 KGHSH and CDR2 LQKENI. V is pruned by 6 bases and J by 4 bases, leaving 8 bases of the junction without a gene match. Including cysteine and phenylalanine, the CDR3 has 15 amino acids. Just the 45-base CDR3 DNA is kept, in frame starting at base 1. The full variable domain, completed from the reference TRBV18 and TRBJ2-4 proteins outside the CDR3, reads NAGVMQNPRHLVRRRGQEARLRCSPMKGHSHVYWYRQLPEEGLKFMVYLQKENIIDESGMPKERFSAEFPKEGPSILRIQQVVRGDSAAYFCASSPSDRVKNIQYFGAGTRLSVL.